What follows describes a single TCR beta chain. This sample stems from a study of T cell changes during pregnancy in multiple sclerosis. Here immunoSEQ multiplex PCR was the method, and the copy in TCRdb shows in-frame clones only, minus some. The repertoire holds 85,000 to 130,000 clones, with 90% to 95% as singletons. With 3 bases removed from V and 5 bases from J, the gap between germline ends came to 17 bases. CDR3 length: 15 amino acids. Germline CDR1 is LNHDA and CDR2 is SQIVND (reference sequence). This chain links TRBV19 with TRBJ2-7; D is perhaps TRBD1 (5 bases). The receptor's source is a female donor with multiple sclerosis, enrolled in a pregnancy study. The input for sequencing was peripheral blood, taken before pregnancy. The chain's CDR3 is CASSIGASTVHEQYF. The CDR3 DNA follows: TGTGCCAGTAGTATTGGGGCTAGTACGGTCCACGAGCAGTACTTC.